The clone carrying this T cell receptor beta chain has only one observation. This sample stems from a study of cytomegalovirus exposure and HLA in healthy donors. The study ran its PCR with 60 Vbeta and 13 Jbeta primers. Method: immunoSEQ multiplex PCR; TCRdb's copy keeps in-frame clones and lacks some. Of 65,000 to 90,000 clones listed, less than 80% are singletons. The source is a man younger than 45 in good health and CMV-seronegative. Sequenced material: PBMCs.

The CDR3 is CASSISSGSSYEQYF. In nucleotides, the CDR3 is TGTGCCAGCAGCATATCTAGCGGGTCTTCTTACGAGCAGTACTTC. The chain joins TRBV7-6 to TRBJ2-7, with 8 bases fitting TRBD2. The ends lost 5 bases at V and 4 bases at J; junction bases unmatched: 10. The CDR3 has 15 amino acids. In germline, CDR1 is SGHVS, CDR2 FNYEAQ.